Listed here are 25 T cell receptor beta chains from one sample, sequenced in a study of untreated major depressive disorder. Only in-frame clones appear in the TCRdb table, and some are missing; sequencing was by immunoSEQ multiplex PCR. The data contain about 20,000 clones, approximately 87% of them singletons. Sequencing was done on a sample of CD4+ T cells from PBMCs. The receptors were sampled from a woman in her twenties or thirties in good health.

The chain recombines TRBV11-2 with TRBJ1-2; TRBD1 matches 7 bases. The CDR3 has 12 amino acids. Germline CDR1 SGHAT, CDR2 FQNNGV. V gave up 8 bases and J gave up 6 bases; unmatched junction bases: 6. The CDR3 nucleotides are TGTGCCAGCCGGTCTGGACAGGATGGCTACACCTTC. Translation: CASRSGQDGYTF.

CDR3 sequence: CASSHGPHNEQFF. CDR3 coding DNA: TGTGCCAGCAGCCACGGGCCGCACAATGAGCAGTTCTTC. The chain carries TRBV6-4 and TRBJ2-1; no firm D call. The germline V gene has CDR1 MRHNA and CDR2 SNTAGT. The V end was cut by 6 bases, the J end by 5 bases, with 11 bases between. CDR3 length: 13 amino acids.

This chain joins TRBV13 and TRBJ1-2; 9 positions agree with TRBD1. V shed 1 base, J shed 9 bases, and the junction held 6 bases outside the gene matches. Germline V CDR1 and CDR2: PRHDT, FYEKMQ (reference sequence). This CDR3 is built from 14 residues. The CDR3, as DNA: TGTGCCAGCAGCTTAGATACGGGACAGGGTCGCTACACCTTC. Translation: CASSLDTGQGRYTF.

This chain connects TRBV6-1 to TRBJ2-7; perhaps TRBD2 as D (6 bases). The CDR3 length is 15 residues. Germline CDR1 MNHNS, CDR2 SASEGT. The V end lost 1 base, the J end lost 7 bases, and 17 bases lay between the germline ends. CDR3 nucleotides: TGTGCCAGCAGTGAAGTAGTGGTCGGGGGTGGGGAGCAGTACTTC. Residues: CASSEVVVGGGEQYF.

The chain combines TRBV28 with TRBJ2-7; D is undetermined. Trimming removed 3 bases from V and 2 bases from J, with 8 bases in between. The CDR3 runs 13 residues. CDR1 and CDR2 (germline): MDHEN, SYDVKM. CDR3 in DNA: TGTGCCAGCAGTTTCTCGGTAACCTACGAGCAGTACTTC. It codes for CASSFSVTYEQYF.

This chain links TRBV19 with TRBJ1-4; the D gene is possibly TRBD1 (6 bases). Germline V gene lookup returns CDR1 LNHDA and CDR2 SQIVND (reference sequence). The CDR3 spans 13 residues. The V gene lost 4 bases and the J gene lost 8 bases, with 11 bases spanning the gap. CDR3 sequence reads: CASSTTGQEKLFF. Here the CDR3 DNA reads TGTGCCAGTAGTACTACAGGGCAGGAAAAACTGTTTTTT.

J is TRBJ1-2 and V is TRBV14; D unclear. The length of the CDR3 is 16 residues. Looked up from germline, CDR1 is SGHDN and CDR2 is FVKESK. V gave up 1 base and J gave up 4 bases, with 16 bases separating them. CDR3 amino acids: CASSQVGQPGSYGYTF. CDR3 sequence (DNA): TGTGCCAGCAGCCAAGTGGGTCAGCCCGGGAGCTATGGCTACACCTTC.

V usage is TRBV10-1 and J usage is TRBJ2-4; 7 bases match TRBD2. The CDR3 consists of 17 residues. CDR1 is WNHNN, CDR2 SYGVQD, per germline (reference sequence). Unmatched junction bases numbered 10, after V lost 5 bases and J lost 0 bases. The CDR3 sequence is CASSPRSGVLAKNIQYF. Here the CDR3 DNA reads TGCGCCAGCAGTCCCCGAAGCGGGGTTCTAGCCAAAAACATTCAGTACTTC.

The V call is TRBV25-1, the J call TRBJ1-2; no firm D call. The V end lost 6 bases, the J end lost 4 bases, and 15 bases lay between the germline ends. Germline CDR1 MGHDK, CDR2 SYGVNS. The CDR3 contains 14 residues. The CDR3 coding sequence is TGTGCCAGCAGCCCCCAGACGGCCTCCTATGGCTACACCTTC. Amino acid sequence: CASSPQTASYGYTF.

This chain links TRBV19 with TRBJ1-2; 8 bases agree with TRBD1. V lost 1 base and J lost 7; bases outside the gene matches: 5. This CDR3 is built from 14 residues. Germline CDR1 and CDR2: LNHDA and SQIVND (reference sequence). CDR3: CASSIGDRTGGYTF. The DNA for the CDR3 is TGTGCCAGTAGTATAGGGGACAGGACTGGTGGCTACACCTTC.

This clone was seen just once. V and J are TRBV7-8 and TRBJ1-1; D is possibly TRBD1 (5 bases). Trimming shortened V by 5 bases and J by 1 base, and 8 bases separated the two germline ends. Germline assignment: CDR1 SGHVS and CDR2 FQNEAQ. CDR3 length equals 13 residues. CDR3 nucleotides: TGTGCCAGCAGCCCTCAGGGGAACACTGAAGCTTTCTTT. The encoded protein is CASSPQGNTEAFF.

A single count supports this clone. The chain joins TRBV5-1 to TRBJ1-1; 7 bases are a match to TRBD1. This CDR3 has 16 residues. V shed 3 bases and J 3 bases; nucleotides not matched to a gene: 11. The germline V gene has CDR1 SGHRS and CDR2 YFSETQ. The DNA for the CDR3 is TGCGCCAGCAGCTACCAGACAGGGAGGTTAGACACTGAAGCTTTCTTT. This codes for CASSYQTGRLDTEAFF.

This clone occurred once. This chain links TRBV2 with TRBJ1-1; TRBD1 aligns across 8 bases. Trimming removed 5 bases from V and 5 bases from J; junction bases left unmatched: 7. In germline, CDR1 is SNHLY, CDR2 FYNNEI. The CDR3 contains 14 residues. The CDR3 region has the DNA TGTGCCAGCAGTAGCGGACAGGGCATGACTGAAGCTTTCTTT. This gives the protein CASSSGQGMTEAFF. Together with reference TRBV2 and TRBJ1-1, the CDR3 gives the full variable domain: EPEVTQTPSHQVTQMGQEVILRCVPISNHLYFYWYRQILGQKVEFLVSFYNNEISEKSEIFDDQFSVERPDGSNFTLKIRSTKLEDSAMYFCASSSGQGMTEAFFGQGTRLTVV.

Here the CDR3 DNA reads TGTGCCAGCAGCCAAGGTTACAGGGAGACTGAAGCTTTCTTT. As protein: CASSQGYRETEAFF. The chain has TRBV16 and TRBJ1-1; perhaps TRBD1 as D (6 bases). The CDR3 is made up of 14 amino acids. The V end lost 2 bases, the J end lost 5 bases, and 12 bases lay between the germline ends. CDR1 is KGHSY and CDR2 is FQNENV in the germline V gene.

The chain uses TRBV7-2 and TRBJ1-5; no reliable D call. The V and J ends lost 2 bases and 0 bases respectively, with 5 bases between them. The CDR3 covers 14 residues. Per germline, CDR1 SGHTA and CDR2 FQGNSA. CDR3 region: CASSLRHSNQPQHF. CDR3 DNA: TGTGCCAGCAGCTTACGTCATAGCAATCAGCCCCAGCATTTT. The variable domain in full, completed from reference TRBV7-2 and TRBJ1-5, reads GAGVSQSPSNKVTEKGKDVELRCDPISGHTALYWYRQSLGQGLEFLIYFQGNSAPDKSGLPSDRFSAERTGGSVSTLTIQRTQQEDSAVYLCASSLRHSNQPQHFGDGTRLSIL.

The chain employs TRBV2 and TRBJ1-1; TRBD1 aligns across 8 bases. Germline V gene sequence: CDR1 SNHLY, CDR2 FYNNEI. V trimming: 5 bases; J trimming: 1 base; junction bases outside the gene matches: 3. The CDR3 has 14 residues. Here the CDR3 reads CASSYRGENTEAFF. The CDR3 DNA reads TGTGCCAGCAGTTACAGGGGGGAGAACACTGAAGCTTTCTTT.

V usage is TRBV2 and J usage is TRBJ1-4; D is unclear. CDR3 size: 12 residues. The germline CDR1 and CDR2 sequences are SNHLY and FYNNEI. V lost 9 bases to trimming and J lost 7 bases, with 12 bases between them. The CDR3 DNA is TGTGCCAGTCACAGAGCGGGTGAAAAACTGTTTTTT. Translating gives CASHRAGEKLFF.

The table lists this clone with a count of one. The gene calls are TRBV30 and TRBJ1-1; D unclear. Trimming shortened V by 8 bases and J by 0 bases, and 13 bases separated the two germline ends. Germline-derived CDR1 and CDR2 are GTSNPN and SVGIG (reference sequence). CDR3 length: 13 residues. CDR3 in amino acids: CAARPGMNTEAFF. The CDR3 nucleotides are TGTGCCGCGAGACCGGGGATGAACACTGAAGCTTTCTTT.

This clone has only a few counts. V and J are TRBV30 and TRBJ1-5, with D maybe TRBD1 (6 bases). Germline V CDR1 and CDR2: GTSNPN, SVGIG (reference sequence). The CDR3 runs 14 residues. V lost 1 base to trimming and J lost 4 bases, with 11 bases between them. This CDR3 is CAWSAYRDNQPQHF. The DNA of the CDR3 is TGTGCCTGGAGTGCGTACAGGGATAATCAGCCCCAGCATTTT. The variable domain in full, completed from reference TRBV30 and TRBJ1-5, reads SQTIHQWPATLVQPVGSPLSLECTVEGTSNPNLYWYRQAAGRGLQLLFYSVGIGQISSEVPQNLSASRPQDRQFILSSKKLLLSDSGFYLCAWSAYRDNQPQHFGDGTRLSIL.

This clone was observed a few times. The V call is TRBV19, the J call TRBJ1-5; maybe TRBD1 (5 bases). Germline CDR1 and CDR2: LNHDA and SQIVND (reference sequence). The CDR3 runs 14 residues. Between the trimmed V and J ends, which lost 3 bases and 6 bases, there was a span of 12 bases. DNA of the CDR3: TGTGCCAGTAGTATGGCAGGGCACCTTCAGCCCCAGCATTTT. Translated: CASSMAGHLQPQHF.

J is TRBJ2-7 and V is TRBV10-2, with a tentative D call TRBD2 (6 bases). This CDR3 spans 11 amino acids. Germline V gives CDR1 WSHSY, CDR2 SAAADI. V lost 8 bases, J lost 6 bases, and 11 bases lay in between. This CDR3 is CASCNGGEQYF. In nucleotides, the CDR3 is TGCGCCAGCTGCAACGGGGGCGAGCAGTACTTC.

The chain employs TRBV5-5 and TRBJ1-6; D may be TRBD1 (6 bases). The CDR3 has 17 amino acids. V was trimmed by 4 bases and J by 2 bases, leaving 16 bases between them. Per germline, CDR1 SGHKS and CDR2 YYEKEE (reference sequence). The CDR3 protein is CASSAPTGATYNSPLHF. In nucleotides, the CDR3 is TGTGCCAGCAGCGCCCCGACAGGTGCAACCTATAATTCACCCCTCCACTTT. Full variable domain (missing parts from reference TRBV5-5 and TRBJ1-6): DAGVTQSPTHLIKTRGQQVTLRCSPISGHKSVSWYQQVLGQGPQFIFQYYEKEERGRGNFPDRFSARQFPNYSSELNVNALLLGDSALYLCASSAPTGATYNSPLHFGNGTRLTVT.

This chain links TRBV11-2 with TRBJ2-7; possibly TRBD1 for D (6 bases). The germline V gene has CDR1 SGHAT and CDR2 FQNNGV. The CDR3 has 12 amino acids. V lost 5 bases to trimming and J lost 2 bases, with 7 bases between them. The CDR3 region has the DNA TGTGCCAGCAGCCCAGGGGCCTACGAGCAGTACTTC. Protein: CASSPGAYEQYF.

This rearrangement joins TRBV7-9 to TRBJ1-5; D not certain. The CDR3 sequence is 15 residues long. Germline CDR1 and CDR2: SEHNR and FQNEAQ (reference sequence). V was cut by 1 base and J by 0 bases, with 7 bases left in between. CDR3 bases: TGTGCCAGCAGCTTAGGGCAGTCTAGCAATCAGCCCCAGCATTTT. The encoded protein is CASSLGQSSNQPQHF.

The chain is built from TRBV5-4 and TRBJ2-5, with D possibly being TRBD2 (5 bases). This CDR3 region has 14 residues. V shed 1 base and J shed 5 bases, with 12 bases lying between them. Germline values: CDR1 SGHNT, CDR2 YYREEE (reference sequence). CDR3: CASSLIDGEETQYF. In nucleotides, the CDR3 is TGTGCCAGCAGCTTGATCGACGGGGAGGAGACCCAGTACTTC.